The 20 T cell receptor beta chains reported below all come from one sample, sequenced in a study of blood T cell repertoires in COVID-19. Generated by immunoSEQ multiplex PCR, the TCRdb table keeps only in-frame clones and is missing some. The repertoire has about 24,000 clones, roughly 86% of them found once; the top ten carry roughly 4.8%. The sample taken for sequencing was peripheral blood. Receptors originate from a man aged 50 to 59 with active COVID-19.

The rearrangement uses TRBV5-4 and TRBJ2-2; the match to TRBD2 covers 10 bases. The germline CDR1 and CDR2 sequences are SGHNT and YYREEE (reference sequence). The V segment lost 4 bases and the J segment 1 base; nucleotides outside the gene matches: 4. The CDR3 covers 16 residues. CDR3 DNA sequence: TGTGCCAGCAGCAACGAGCGGGGGGGGAACACCGGGGAGCTGTTTTTT. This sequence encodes CASSNERGGNTGELFF.

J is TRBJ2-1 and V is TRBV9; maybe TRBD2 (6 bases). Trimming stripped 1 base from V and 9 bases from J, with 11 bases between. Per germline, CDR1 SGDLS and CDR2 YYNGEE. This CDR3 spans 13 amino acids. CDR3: CASSVTGETEQFF. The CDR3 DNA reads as TGTGCCAGCAGCGTAACGGGGGAAACTGAGCAGTTCTTC.

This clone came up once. CDR3 DNA: TGTGCCAGCAGCGTAGCCCCTCCGGGATACTACGAGCAGTACTTC. It specifies CASSVAPPGYYEQYF. V gene TRBV9 combines with J gene TRBJ2-7; perhaps TRBD2 as D (5 bases). The V gene's germline CDR1 is SGDLS and CDR2 YYNGEE. This CDR3 is built from 15 residues. The ends were cut back, 0 bases at V and 3 bases at J, with 13 bases in the middle.

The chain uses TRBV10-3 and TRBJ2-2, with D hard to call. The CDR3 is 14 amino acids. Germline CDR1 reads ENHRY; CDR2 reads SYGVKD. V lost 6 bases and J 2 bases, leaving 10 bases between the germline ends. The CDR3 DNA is TGTGCCATCAGCCCGAGACTCAACACCGGGGAGCTGTTTTTT. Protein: CAISPRLNTGELFF.

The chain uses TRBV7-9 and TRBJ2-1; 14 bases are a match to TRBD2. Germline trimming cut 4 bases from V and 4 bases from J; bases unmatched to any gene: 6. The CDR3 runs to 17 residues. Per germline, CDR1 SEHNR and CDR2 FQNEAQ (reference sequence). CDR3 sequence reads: CASSSGLAGGLYNEQFF. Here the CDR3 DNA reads TGTGCCAGCAGCTCCGGACTAGCGGGGGGTTTATACAATGAGCAGTTCTTC.

CDR3 in amino acids: CASSKFRETPRPRVETNTGELFF. In DNA, the CDR3 is TGTGCCAGCAGCAAATTCCGGGAAACTCCGCGGCCCCGGGTGGAAACAAACACCGGGGAGCTGTTTTTT. The J gene is TRBJ2-2, the V gene TRBV21-1; the table's D call, TRBD2, was not checked against the DNA. TRBV21-1 is designated a pseudogene. The length of the CDR3 is 23 residues.

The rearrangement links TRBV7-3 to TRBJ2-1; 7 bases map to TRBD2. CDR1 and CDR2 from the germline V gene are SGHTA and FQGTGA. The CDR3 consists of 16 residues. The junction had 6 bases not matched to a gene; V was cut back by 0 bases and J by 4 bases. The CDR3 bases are TGTGCCAGCAGCTTAACGTCGGCTAGCGGATACAATGAGCAGTTCTTC. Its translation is CASSLTSASGYNEQFF.

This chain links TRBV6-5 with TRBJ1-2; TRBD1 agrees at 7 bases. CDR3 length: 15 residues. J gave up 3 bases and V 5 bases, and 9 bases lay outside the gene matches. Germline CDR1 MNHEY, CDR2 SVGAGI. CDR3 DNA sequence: TGTGCCAGCAGTCCCGGAGGAGGGGGCTACTATGGCTACACCTTC. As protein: CASSPGGGGYYGYTF.

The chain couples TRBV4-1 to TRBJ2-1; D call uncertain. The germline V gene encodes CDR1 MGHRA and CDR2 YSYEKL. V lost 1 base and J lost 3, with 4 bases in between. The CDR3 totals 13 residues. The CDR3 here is CASSQVIYNEQFF. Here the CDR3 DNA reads TGCGCCAGCAGCCAAGTCATCTACAATGAGCAGTTCTTC.

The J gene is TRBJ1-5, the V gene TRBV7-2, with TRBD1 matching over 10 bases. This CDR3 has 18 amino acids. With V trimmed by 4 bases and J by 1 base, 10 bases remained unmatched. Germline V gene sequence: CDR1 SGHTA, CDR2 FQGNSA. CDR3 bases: TGTGCCAGCAGCTCATCCGGGACAGGGGCACCGAGCAATCAGCCCCAGCATTTT. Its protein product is CASSSSGTGAPSNQPQHF.

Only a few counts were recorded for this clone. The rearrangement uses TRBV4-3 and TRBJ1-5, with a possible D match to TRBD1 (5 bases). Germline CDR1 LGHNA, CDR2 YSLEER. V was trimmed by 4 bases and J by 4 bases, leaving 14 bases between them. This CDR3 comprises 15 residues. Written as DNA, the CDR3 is TGCGCCAGCAGCCCCAACTCGGACATTAATCAGCCCCAGCATTTT. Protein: CASSPNSDINQPQHF.

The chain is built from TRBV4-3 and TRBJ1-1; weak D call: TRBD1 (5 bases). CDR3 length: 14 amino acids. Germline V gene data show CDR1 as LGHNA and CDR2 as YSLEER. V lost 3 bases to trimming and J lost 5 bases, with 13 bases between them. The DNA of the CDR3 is TGCGCCAGCAGCCATAGTAGTAAGGGGACTGAAGCTTTCTTT. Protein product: CASSHSSKGTEAFF.

The CDR3 protein is CASSPPPGQGESGNTIYF. CDR3 nucleotides: TGTGCCAGCAGCCCGCCCCCGGGACAGGGAGAATCTGGAAACACCATATATTTT. The chain uses TRBV9 and TRBJ1-3; 9 bases map to TRBD1. V shed 4 bases, J shed 1 base, and the junction held 12 bases outside the gene matches. Germline V gene lookup returns CDR1 SGDLS and CDR2 YYNGEE. CDR3 length: 18 residues.

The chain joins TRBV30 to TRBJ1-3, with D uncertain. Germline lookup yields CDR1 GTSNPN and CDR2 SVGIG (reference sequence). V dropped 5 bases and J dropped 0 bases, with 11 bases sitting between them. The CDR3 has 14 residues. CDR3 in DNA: TGTGCCTGGGGTGGGCCCGGCTCTGGAAACACCATATATTTT. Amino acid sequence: CAWGGPGSGNTIYF.

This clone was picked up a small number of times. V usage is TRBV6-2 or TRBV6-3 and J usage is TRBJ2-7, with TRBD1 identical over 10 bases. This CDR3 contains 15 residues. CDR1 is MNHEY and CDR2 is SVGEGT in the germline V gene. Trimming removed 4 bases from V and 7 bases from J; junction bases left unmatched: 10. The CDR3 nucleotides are TGTGCCAGCAGTTCGTGGGACAGGGGAACGGGGGAGCAGTACTTC. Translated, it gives CASSSWDRGTGEQYF.

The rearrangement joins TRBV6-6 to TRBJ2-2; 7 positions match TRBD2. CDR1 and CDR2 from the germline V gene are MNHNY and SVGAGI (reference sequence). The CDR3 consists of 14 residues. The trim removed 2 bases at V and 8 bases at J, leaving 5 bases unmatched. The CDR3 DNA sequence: TGTGCCAGCAGTTACCCGGGGGGTACTGGGGAGCTGTTTTTT. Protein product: CASSYPGGTGELFF.

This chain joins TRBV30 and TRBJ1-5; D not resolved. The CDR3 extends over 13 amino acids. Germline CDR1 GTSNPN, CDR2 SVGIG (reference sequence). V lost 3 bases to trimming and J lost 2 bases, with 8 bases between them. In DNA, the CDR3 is TGTGCCTGGAGGGGCATGGGCAATCAGCCCCAGCATTTT. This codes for CAWRGMGNQPQHF.

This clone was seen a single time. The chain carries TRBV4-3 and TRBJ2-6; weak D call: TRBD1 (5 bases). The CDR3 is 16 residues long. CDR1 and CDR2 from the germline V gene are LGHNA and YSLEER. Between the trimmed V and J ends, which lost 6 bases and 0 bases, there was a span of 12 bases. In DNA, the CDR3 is TGCGCCAGCAGTCCAGGGTTATCCTCTGGGGCCAACGTCCTGACTTTC. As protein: CASSPGLSSGANVLTF.

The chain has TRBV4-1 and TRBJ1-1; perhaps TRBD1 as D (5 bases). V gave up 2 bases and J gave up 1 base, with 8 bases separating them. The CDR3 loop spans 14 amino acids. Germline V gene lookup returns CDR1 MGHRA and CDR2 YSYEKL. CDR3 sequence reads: CASSQPTENTEAFF. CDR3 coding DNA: TGCGCCAGCAGCCAACCGACAGAGAACACTGAAGCTTTCTTT.

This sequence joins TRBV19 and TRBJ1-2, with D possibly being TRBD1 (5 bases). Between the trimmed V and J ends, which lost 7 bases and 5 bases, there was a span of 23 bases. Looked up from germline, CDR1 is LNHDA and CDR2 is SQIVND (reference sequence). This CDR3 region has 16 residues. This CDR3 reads CASIHRPGPASYGYTF. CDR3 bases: TGTGCCAGTATTCATCGCCCAGGGCCTGCAAGTTATGGCTACACCTTC. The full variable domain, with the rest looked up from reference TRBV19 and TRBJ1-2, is DGGITQSPKYLFRKEGQNVTLSCEQNLNHDAMYWYRQDPGQGLRLIYYSQIVNDFQKGDIAEGYSVSREKKESFPLTVTSAQKNPTAFYLCASIHRPGPASYGYTFGSGTRLTVV.